The source of this TCR beta chain is a study of blood T cell repertoires in COVID-19. Produced via immunoSEQ multiplex PCR; TCRdb's table is partial and in-frame only. The sample has 130,000 to 150,000 clones, less than 90% seen once. CDR1 SQVTM and CDR2 ANQGSEA come from the germline V gene. This CDR3 is built from 17 residues. V lost 0 bases, J lost 2 bases, and 11 bases stayed unmatched. The count of this clone is one. The specimen sequenced was peripheral blood. V usage is TRBV29-1 and J usage is TRBJ2-3; 7 bases line up with TRBD2. The sequence was collected from a human donor in a cohort sampled during active COVID-19. CDR3: CSVEDRAAGEFTDTQYF. DNA of the CDR3: TGCAGCGTTGAAGATCGGGCGGCGGGAGAGTTCACAGATACGCAGTATTTT.